These 15 T cell receptor beta chains originate from one sample sequenced in a study. TCRdb passed the reads through MiXCR, listing each CDR3 protein once. The sample lists around 15,000 distinct CDR3 sequences, approximately 37% occurring once. The sequenced sample consisted of blood. The receptors derive from a human donor.

The chain has TRBV4-1 and TRBJ2-7, with TRBD2 matching 7 bases. This CDR3 has 17 amino acids. In germline, CDR1 is MGHRA, CDR2 YSYEKL. V was clipped by 0 bases and J by 0 bases; unmatched bases: 8. The CDR3 reads CASSQDGPGGSSYEQYF. For the CDR3, the DNA is TGCGCCAGCAGCCAAGATGGCCCCGGCGGGAGCTCCTACGAGCAGTACTTC.

This clonotype came up many times. This chain connects TRBV4-3 to TRBJ1-1; a possible D gene is TRBD1 (6 bases). The CDR3 covers 16 residues. Germline CDR1 LGHNA, CDR2 YSLEER. V lost 2 bases, J lost 3 bases, and 16 bases lay in between. The CDR3 here is CASSQTGGAWDTEAFF. The CDR3 bases are TGCGCCAGCAGCCAAACCGGGGGGGCGTGGGACACTGAAGCTTTCTTT.

This clonotype has a count of ten or more. The chain links TRBV5-1 to TRBJ2-2; a possible D gene is TRBD1 (6 bases). The V end lost 4 bases, the J end lost 1 base, and 8 bases lay between the germline ends. The CDR3 has 14 amino acids. Germline V lookup: CDR1 SGHRS, CDR2 YFSETQ. CDR3 nucleotide sequence: TGCGCCAGCAGCGAGACAGGGAACACCGGGGAGCTGTTTTTT. Translation: CASSETGNTGELFF.

The chain has TRBV19 and TRBJ2-1; 9 positions match TRBD2. Germline V CDR1 and CDR2: LNHDA, SQIVND (reference sequence). V was pared by 10 bases and J by 4 bases, with 8 bases of the junction left unmatched. The length of the CDR3 is 14 residues. The CDR3 spells CAMEGSGGYNEQFF. DNA for the CDR3: TGTGCCATGGAGGGTAGCGGGGGTTACAATGAGCAGTTCTTC.

This clonotype was recorded many times. The gene calls are TRBV30 and TRBJ1-4, with D tentatively TRBD1 (5 bases). The V gene's germline CDR1 is GTSNPN and CDR2 SVGIG (reference sequence). The CDR3 runs 14 residues. V gave up 7 bases and J gave up 7 bases, with 19 bases separating them. Here the CDR3 reads CASGVGEEGEKLFF. DNA of the CDR3: TGTGCCTCAGGCGTAGGGGAGGAGGGTGAAAAACTGTTTTTT.

This clonotype was observed at least ten times. The CDR3 sequence: CSVVEGGTRNIQYF. DNA for the CDR3: TGCAGCGTTGTGGAGGGGGGCACCCGGAACATTCAGTACTTC. The V call is TRBV29-1, the J call TRBJ2-4; TRBD1 or TRBD2 may be the D gene (6 bases each). The CDR3 is 14 amino acids. In germline, CDR1 is SQVTM, CDR2 ANQGSEA. The V end lost 4 bases, the J end lost 7 bases, and 17 bases lay between the germline ends. The full variable domain, with the rest looked up from reference TRBV29-1 and TRBJ2-4, is SAVISQKPSRDICQRGTSLTIQCQVDSQVTMMFWYRQQPGQSLTLIATANQGSEATYESGFVIDKFPISRPNLTFSTLTVSNMSPEDSSIYLCSVVEGGTRNIQYFGAGTRLSVL.

This chain links TRBV4-2 with TRBJ2-5; D is uncertain. CDR3 length equals 15 residues. Per germline, CDR1 LGHNA and CDR2 YNFKEQ. The V and J ends lost 0 bases and 5 bases respectively, with 13 bases between them. In DNA, the CDR3 is TGTGCCAGCAGCCAAGATATCCAGACCGGGGAGACCCAGTACTTC. Amino acids: CASSQDIQTGETQYF.

The chain links TRBV18 to TRBJ1-1; 10 bases are shared with TRBD1. With V trimmed by 2 bases and J by 5 bases, 5 bases remained unmatched. CDR1 and CDR2 from the germline V gene are KGHSH and LQKENI. The CDR3 has 15 amino acids. The CDR3 sequence: CASSPLGQGWTEAFF. For the CDR3, the DNA is TGTGCCAGCTCACCATTGGGACAGGGGTGGACTGAAGCTTTCTTT.

This clonotype was recorded once. The chain joins TRBV13 to TRBJ2-7; D is possibly TRBD2 (6 bases). The CDR3 extends over 18 amino acids. Germline CDR1 reads PRHDT; CDR2 reads FYEKMQ (reference sequence). V dropped 5 bases and J dropped 7 bases, with 30 bases sitting between them. The CDR3 here is CASSSSISGRHGGSEQYF. The CDR3 coding sequence is TGTGCCAGCAGCAGTTCGATAAGCGGCCGCCATGGAGGGAGTGAGCAGTACTTC.

The sample holds a few counts of this clonotype. Since a much larger clone is just one base distant, this may be a read error. The chain combines TRBV29-1 with TRBJ1-5; no firm D call. Germline V gene sequence: CDR1 SQVTM, CDR2 ANQGSEA. The CDR3 sequence is 14 residues long. Trimming removed 4 bases from V and 1 base from J, with 11 bases in between. This chain's CDR3 is CSVAHRVSNQPQHF. In DNA, the CDR3 is TGCAGCGTTGCGCACAGAGTGAGCAATCAGCCCCAGCATTTT.

The chain is built from TRBV4-1 and TRBJ2-7, with D possibly being TRBD2 (6 bases). Deletions cut 6 bases from V and 2 bases from J, with 23 bases between. Germline V gene data show CDR1 as MGHRA and CDR2 as YSYEKL. The CDR3 is 17 residues long. The CDR3 region is CASRREGRTGEAYEQYF. CDR3 DNA: TGCGCCAGCAGACGAGAGGGTAGAACCGGGGAGGCCTACGAGCAGTACTTC.

This clonotype was detected only a few times. The chain uses TRBV6-2 or TRBV6-3 and TRBJ2-7; 9 bases agree with TRBD2. The CDR3 has 15 residues. Germline V CDR1 and CDR2: MNHEY, SVGEGT. V lost 7 bases and J lost 6; bases outside the gene matches: 13. For the CDR3, the DNA is TGTGCCAGCACCGACGGGGTAGCGGGAGCCCGCGAGCAGTACTTC. This translates into CASTDGVAGAREQYF.

There are many counts of this clonotype. The V gene is TRBV4-3, the J gene TRBJ2-1; tentative D call: TRBD2 (6 bases). The CDR3 contains 15 residues. Germline V CDR1 and CDR2: LGHNA, YSLEER. V was pared by 0 bases and J by 8 bases, with 14 bases between. This CDR3 is CASSQEWDSVYEQFF. CDR3 sequence (DNA): TGCGCCAGCAGCCAAGAGTGGGACTCAGTCTATGAGCAGTTCTTC.

This clonotype was recorded only once. The chain is built from TRBV4-1 and TRBJ2-3; 16 bases are shared with TRBD2. Germline CDR1 MGHRA, CDR2 YSYEKL. There are 20 residues in the CDR3. Trimming cost V 2 bases and J 1 base; bases outside gene matches: 9. The CDR3 loop is CASSQLSGLAGGPGTDTQYF. The CDR3 nucleotides are TGCGCCAGCAGCCAACTCTCGGGACTAGCGGGAGGGCCCGGCACAGATACGCAGTATTTT.

In this sample, this clonotype turned up many times. The rearrangement uses TRBV5-1 and TRBJ2-7, with TRBD1 matching over 11 bases. Germline trimming cut 4 bases from V and 0 bases from J; bases unmatched to any gene: 0. The length of the CDR3 is 14 residues. Germline CDR1 reads SGHRS; CDR2 reads YFSETQ. CDR3 in amino acids: CASSGQGASYEQYF. The CDR3 DNA reads as TGCGCCAGCAGCGGACAGGGGGCCTCCTACGAGCAGTACTTC.